The 10 T cell receptor beta chains below were found in one sample sequenced in a study of OX40 agonist ivuxolimab in advanced cancers. Libraries were prepared by immunoSEQ multiplex PCR; TCRdb keeps only in-frame clonotypes and omits some of them. The sample includes tens of thousands of clones, roughly 87% of them seen just once. Material: CD4+ or CD8+ T cells sorted from blood, obtained in a trial of the OX40 agonist ivuxolimab. The receptors come from an adult with an advanced solid tumor such as melanoma, head and neck, liver or kidney cancer.

The genes are TRBV7-9 and TRBJ1-6; TRBD1 matches 7 bases. Trimming took 5 bases from V and 0 from J; bases not matched to a gene: 4. CDR1 and CDR2 from the germline V gene are SEHNR and FQNEAQ (reference sequence). The CDR3 consists of 16 residues. This CDR3 reads CASSPQGNSYNSPLHF. DNA of the CDR3: TGTGCCAGCAGCCCACAGGGGAACTCCTATAATTCACCCCTCCACTTT. Looking up the rest from reference TRBV7-9 and TRBJ1-6 gives the full variable domain: DTGVSQNPRHKITKRGQNVTFRCDPISEHNRLYWYRQTLGQGPEFLTYFQNEAQLEKSRLLSDRFSAERPKGSFSTLEIQRTEQGDSAMYLCASSPQGNSYNSPLHFGNGTRLTVT.

The chain couples TRBV19 to TRBJ2-3; 7 bases are a match to TRBD1. The CDR3 runs to 14 residues. Germline lookup yields CDR1 LNHDA and CDR2 SQIVND (reference sequence). V shed 6 bases, J shed 5 bases, and the junction held 8 bases outside the gene matches. CDR3 nucleotide sequence: TGTGCCAGTAGCGACAGGGCTGCCCGAGATACGCAGTATTTT. Encoded protein: CASSDRAARDTQYF.

The rearrangement joins TRBV10-1 to TRBJ2-3; possible D gene TRBD1, 5 bases. The CDR3 covers 14 residues. Trimming removed 4 bases from V and 1 base from J, with 9 bases in between. Germline CDR1 WNHNN, CDR2 SYGVQD (reference sequence). Here the CDR3 DNA reads TGCGCCAGCAGTGGGGGCGCGCGCACAGATACGCAGTATTTT. Amino acid sequence: CASSGGARTDTQYF.

The genes are TRBV7-3 and TRBJ1-2; possible D gene TRBD1, 5 bases. Between the trimmed V and J ends, which lost 2 bases and 8 bases, there was a span of 12 bases. Germline V gene sequence: CDR1 SGHTA, CDR2 FQGTGA. The CDR3 totals 13 residues. The CDR3 is CASSLQGGEGYTF. The CDR3, as DNA: TGTGCCAGCAGCTTACAGGGAGGAGAAGGCTACACCTTC.

This CDR3 is CASSLEGTGELFF. The CDR3 region has the DNA TGTGCCAGCAGCCTCGAGGGGACCGGGGAGCTGTTTTTT. The rearrangement links TRBV7-9 to TRBJ2-2; D may match TRBD1 or TRBD2 (5 bases each). Trimming left V 5 bases short and J 5 bases short, with 9 bases between. Germline V gives CDR1 SEHNR, CDR2 FQNEAQ (reference sequence). The CDR3 spans 13 residues.

V gene TRBV5-1 combines with J gene TRBJ1-4; D perhaps matches TRBD1 (5 bases). The CDR3 is 15 residues long. Germline CDR1 is SGHRS and CDR2 is YFSETQ. Trimming cost V 0 bases and J 5 bases, with 11 bases left between them. CDR3 coding DNA: TGCGCCAGCAGCTTGGGGGGCAGGGAGAATGAAAAACTGTTTTTT. This codes for CASSLGGRENEKLFF.

This clone was found a few times. The chain employs TRBV4-2 and TRBJ1-4; D call uncertain. The germline V gene encodes CDR1 LGHNA and CDR2 YNFKEQ. The V and J ends lost 4 bases and 5 bases respectively, with 11 bases between them. The CDR3 is 14 residues long. CDR3 loop: CASSPRTGNEKLFF. DNA of the CDR3: TGTGCCAGCAGCCCCCGGACTGGGAATGAAAAACTGTTTTTT.

The chain has TRBV7-9 and TRBJ2-7, with a possible D match to TRBD2 (5 bases). Trimming took off 4 bases at V and 3 bases at J, with 7 bases between the two ends. The CDR3 has 12 residues. Germline-derived CDR1 and CDR2 are SEHNR and FQNEAQ (reference sequence). Here the CDR3 DNA reads TGTGCCAGCAGCTCGGGATACTACGAGCAGTACTTC. It encodes CASSSGYYEQYF.

The chain employs TRBV13 and TRBJ1-2, with TRBD1 matching over 12 bases. CDR3 length: 16 residues. Germline lookup yields CDR1 PRHDT and CDR2 FYEKMQ (reference sequence). The trim removed 5 bases at V and 4 bases at J, leaving 8 bases unmatched. CDR3 DNA sequence: TGTGCCAGCAGCCCCCGGGACAGGGGGCGAGTCTATGGCTACACCTTC. Translated, it gives CASSPRDRGRVYGYTF.

The genes are TRBV4-3 and TRBJ2-2; D is unresolved. This CDR3 region has 12 residues. V was pared by 1 base and J by 6 bases, with 3 bases between. Germline V CDR1 and CDR2: LGHNA, YSLEER. CDR3 region: CASSQVPGELFF. The CDR3, as DNA: TGCGCCAGCAGCCAAGTGCCCGGGGAGCTGTTTTTT.